These 14 T cell receptor beta chains were sequenced from one sample in a study of radiation and T cells in renal cell carcinoma. Indicated time point: blood 4 weeks post-SBRT, at nephrectomy. Treatment denoted: 15 Gy SBRT to primary tumor, nephrectomy 4 weeks later. Sequencing was performed with immunoSEQ multiplex PCR; in TCRdb, only in-frame clones are kept and a portion is missing. The table shows 150,000 to 200,000 clones, with about 85% occurring only once. The material was blood, obtained from a patient whose treatment included radiotherapy and nephrectomy. The receptors were gathered from a woman aged 50 to 60 with renal cell carcinoma.

This clone has only a few counts. The chain links TRBV4-3 to TRBJ2-3; D is uncertain. CDR3 length: 14 amino acids. Germline V CDR1 and CDR2: LGHNA, YSLEER. The ends were cut back, 0 bases at V and 2 bases at J, with 6 bases in the middle. CDR3 residues: CASSQEYTTDTQYF. CDR3 DNA: TGCGCCAGCAGCCAAGAGTACACCACAGATACGCAGTATTTT.

The rearrangement joins TRBV9 to TRBJ2-1, with 7 bases lining up with TRBD1. Per germline, CDR1 SGDLS and CDR2 YYNGEE. This CDR3 region has 14 residues. V gave up 4 bases and J gave up 13 bases; unmatched junction bases: 14. The CDR3 is CASSPDSDRSIQFF. For the CDR3, the DNA is TGTGCCAGCAGCCCAGACTCGGACAGGTCCATTCAGTTCTTC.

The J gene is TRBJ2-7, the V gene TRBV15; possible D gene TRBD2, 6 bases. Germline CDR1 and CDR2: LNHNV and YYDKDF (reference sequence). V was pared by 2 bases and J by 3 bases, with 17 bases between. This CDR3 spans 16 amino acids. This CDR3 reads CATSRFNYGGDYEQYF. CDR3 coding DNA: TGTGCCACCAGCAGATTCAACTATGGCGGGGACTACGAGCAGTACTTC.

CDR3 sequence (DNA): TGTGCCAGTAGTATTCGGGACAGCTACACCTTC. Its translation: CASSIRDSYTF. This sequence joins TRBV19 and TRBJ1-2; D is possibly TRBD1 (6 bases). Deletions cut 3 bases from V and 9 bases from J, with 8 bases between. From germline, CDR1 is LNHDA and CDR2 SQIVND (reference sequence). The CDR3 runs to 11 residues.

The chain joins TRBV7-2 to TRBJ1-1, with TRBD1 as a possible D gene (5 bases). Per the germline V gene, CDR1 is SGHTA and CDR2 is FQGNSA. The CDR3 extends over 14 amino acids. Trimming pared 2 bases from V and 5 bases from J, leaving 12 bases between. CDR3 sequence reads: CASSLWAQGTEAFF. The CDR3 bases are TGTGCCAGCAGCTTATGGGCTCAGGGAACTGAAGCTTTCTTT.

The genes are TRBV6-5 and TRBJ1-5; D uncertain. The CDR3 sequence is 15 residues long. V gave up 8 bases and J gave up 6 bases, with 20 bases separating them. Germline V gene sequence: CDR1 MNHEY, CDR2 SVGAGI. CDR3 sequence (DNA): TGTGCCAGCTCCCCCCTAGGATCCCGACCTCAGCCCCAGCATTTT. Protein sequence: CASSPLGSRPQPQHF.

The chain has TRBV5-1 and TRBJ2-7; possible D gene TRBD1, 5 bases. The CDR3 totals 12 residues. The ends were cut back, 4 bases at V and 7 bases at J, with 12 bases in the middle. Germline V gives CDR1 SGHRS, CDR2 YFSETQ. The chain's CDR3 is CASSPAGWEQYF. The DNA for the CDR3 is TGCGCCAGCAGCCCGGCAGGGTGGGAGCAGTACTTC. The full variable domain, in which reference TRBV5-1 and TRBJ2-7 provide the parts outside the CDR3, is KAGVTQTPRYLIKTRGQQVTLSCSPISGHRSVSWYQQTPGQGLQFLFEYFSETQRNKGNFPGRFSGRQFSNSRSEMNVSTLELGDSALYLCASSPAGWEQYFGPGTRLTVT.

The rearrangement links TRBV5-4 to TRBJ2-5, with TRBD2 as a possible D gene (5 bases). CDR3 length: 15 amino acids. Germline loops: CDR1 SGHNT, CDR2 YYREEE (reference sequence). The ends were cut back, 4 bases at V and 4 bases at J, with 17 bases in the middle. The CDR3 spells CASSTEGQPGETQYF. In nucleotides, the CDR3 is TGTGCCAGCAGCACCGAGGGTCAGCCAGGAGAGACCCAGTACTTC.

The chain carries TRBV18 and TRBJ2-7; 7 bases are a match to TRBD1. Per the germline V gene, CDR1 is KGHSH and CDR2 is LQKENI. With V trimmed by 4 bases and J by 3 bases, 3 bases remained unmatched. The CDR3 is 13 residues long. The CDR3 nucleotides read TGTGCCAGCTCACTGGGACAGAACTACGAGCAGTACTTC. This translates into CASSLGQNYEQYF.

The chain employs TRBV30 and TRBJ2-7; TRBD2 aligns across 8 bases. Germline V gene sequence: CDR1 GTSNPN, CDR2 SVGIG (reference sequence). V lost 5 bases to trimming and J lost 4 bases; unmatched junction nucleotides: 7. This CDR3 has 13 residues. The CDR3 DNA reads TGTGCCTGGGGTGGAACTAGCGGTTACGAGCAGTACTTC. Translation gives CAWGGTSGYEQYF.

The chain is built from TRBV14 and TRBJ2-5; the D is unclear. Trimming took 5 bases from V and 0 from J, leaving 7 bases between them. Germline values: CDR1 SGHDN, CDR2 FVKESK. CDR3 length: 13 amino acids. CDR3 coding DNA: TGTGCCAGCAGCAAGGTGGACCAAGAGACCCAGTACTTC. It encodes CASSKVDQETQYF. Complete variable domain (other parts from reference TRBV14 and TRBJ2-5): EAGVTQFPSHSVIEKGQTVTLRCDPISGHDNLYWYRRVMGKEIKFLLHFVKESKQDESGMPNNRFLAERTGGTYSTLKVQPAELEDSGVYFCASSKVDQETQYFGPGTRLLVL.

The J gene is TRBJ1-4, the V gene TRBV2; a possible D gene is TRBD1 (5 bases). The CDR3 sequence is 12 residues long. CDR1 is SNHLY and CDR2 is FYNNEI in the germline V gene. V was trimmed by 8 bases and J by 14 bases, leaving 18 bases between them. The CDR3 DNA sequence: TGTGCCAGCCGACTTTTGGGGGGAAATCTGTTTTTT. As protein: CASRLLGGNLFF.

The V call is TRBV7-2, the J call TRBJ1-2, with 7 positions matching TRBD1. Germline loops: CDR1 SGHTA, CDR2 FQGNSA. CDR3 size: 14 residues. V shed 0 bases, J shed 4 bases, and the junction held 2 bases outside the gene matches. This CDR3 reads CASSLAPGGYGYTF. As DNA, the CDR3 is TGTGCCAGCAGCTTAGCGCCAGGGGGCTATGGCTACACCTTC.

The chain uses TRBV7-9 and TRBJ1-1; no definite D call. V dropped 3 bases and J dropped 3 bases, with 11 bases sitting between them. The CDR3 covers 14 residues. In germline, CDR1 is SEHNR, CDR2 FQNEAQ (reference sequence). The CDR3 nucleotides read TGTGCCAGCAGCTTGAAGGGCAAGGACACTGAAGCTTTCTTT. The encoded protein is CASSLKGKDTEAFF.